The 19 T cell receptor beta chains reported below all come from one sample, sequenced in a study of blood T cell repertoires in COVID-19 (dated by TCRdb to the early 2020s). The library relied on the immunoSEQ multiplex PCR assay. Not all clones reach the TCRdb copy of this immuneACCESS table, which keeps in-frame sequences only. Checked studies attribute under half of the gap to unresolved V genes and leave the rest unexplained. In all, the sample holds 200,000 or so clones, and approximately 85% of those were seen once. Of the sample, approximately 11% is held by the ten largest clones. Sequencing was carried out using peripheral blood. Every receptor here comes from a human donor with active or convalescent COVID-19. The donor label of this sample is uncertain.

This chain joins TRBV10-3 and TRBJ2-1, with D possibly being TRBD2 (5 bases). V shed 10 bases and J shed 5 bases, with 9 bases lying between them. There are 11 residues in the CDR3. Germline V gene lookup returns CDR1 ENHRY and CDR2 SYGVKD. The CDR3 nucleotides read TGTGCCACATTGGAGGACAATGAGCAGTTCTTC. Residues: CATLEDNEQFF.

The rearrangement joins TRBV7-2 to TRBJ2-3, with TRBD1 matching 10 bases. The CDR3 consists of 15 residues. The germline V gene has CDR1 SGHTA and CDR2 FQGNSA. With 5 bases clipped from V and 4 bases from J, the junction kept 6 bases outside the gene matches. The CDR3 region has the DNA TGTGCCAGCAGCGTGACAGGGGGCGTCGCAGATACGCAGTATTTT. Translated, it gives CASSVTGGVADTQYF.

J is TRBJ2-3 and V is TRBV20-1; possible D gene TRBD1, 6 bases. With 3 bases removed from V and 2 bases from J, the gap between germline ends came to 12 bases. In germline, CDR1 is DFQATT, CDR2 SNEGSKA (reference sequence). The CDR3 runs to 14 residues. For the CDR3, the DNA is TGCAGTGCTAGTCTCTCAGGGGCCACAGATACGCAGTATTTT. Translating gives CSASLSGATDTQYF.

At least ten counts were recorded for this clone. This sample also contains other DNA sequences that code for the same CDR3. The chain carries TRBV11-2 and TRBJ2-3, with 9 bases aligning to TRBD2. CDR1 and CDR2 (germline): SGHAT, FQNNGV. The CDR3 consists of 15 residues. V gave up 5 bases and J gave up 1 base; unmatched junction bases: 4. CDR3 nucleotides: TGTGCCAGCAGCCCGTGGACTAGCGGCACAGATACGCAGTATTTT. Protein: CASSPWTSGTDTQYF.

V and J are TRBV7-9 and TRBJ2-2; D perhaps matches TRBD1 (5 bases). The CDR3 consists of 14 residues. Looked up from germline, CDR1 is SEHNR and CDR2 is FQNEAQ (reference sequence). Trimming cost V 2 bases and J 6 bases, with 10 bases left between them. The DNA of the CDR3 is TGTGCCAGCAGCTTACAGGGCATGGCCGGGGAGCTGTTTTTT. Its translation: CASSLQGMAGELFF.

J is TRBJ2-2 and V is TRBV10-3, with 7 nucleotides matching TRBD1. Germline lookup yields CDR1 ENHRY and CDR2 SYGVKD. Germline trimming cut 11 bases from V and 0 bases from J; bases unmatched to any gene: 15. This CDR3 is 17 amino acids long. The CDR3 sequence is CASTGTAKSANTGELFF. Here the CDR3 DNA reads TGTGCCTCTACTGGGACAGCAAAATCCGCGAACACCGGGGAGCTGTTTTTT.

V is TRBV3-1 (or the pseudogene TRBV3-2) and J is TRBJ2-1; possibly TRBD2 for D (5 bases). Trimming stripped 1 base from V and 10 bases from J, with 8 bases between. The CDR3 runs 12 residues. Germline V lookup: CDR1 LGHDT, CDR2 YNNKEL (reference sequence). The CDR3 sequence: CASSQGEGEQFF. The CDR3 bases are TGTGCCAGCAGCCAAGGCGAGGGAGAGCAGTTCTTC.

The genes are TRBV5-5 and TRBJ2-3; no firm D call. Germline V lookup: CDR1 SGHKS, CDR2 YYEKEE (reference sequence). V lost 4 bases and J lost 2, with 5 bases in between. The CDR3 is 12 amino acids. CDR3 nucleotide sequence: TGTGCCAGCAGCCCTTTCACAGATACGCAGTATTTT. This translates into CASSPFTDTQYF.

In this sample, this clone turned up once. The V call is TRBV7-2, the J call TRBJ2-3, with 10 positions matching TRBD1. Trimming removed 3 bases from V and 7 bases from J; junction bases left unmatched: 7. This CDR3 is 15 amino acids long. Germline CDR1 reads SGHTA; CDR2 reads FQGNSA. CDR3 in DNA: TGTGCCAGCAGCTTTCCGGGACAGGGGCAAAATACGCAGTATTTT. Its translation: CASSFPGQGQNTQYF.

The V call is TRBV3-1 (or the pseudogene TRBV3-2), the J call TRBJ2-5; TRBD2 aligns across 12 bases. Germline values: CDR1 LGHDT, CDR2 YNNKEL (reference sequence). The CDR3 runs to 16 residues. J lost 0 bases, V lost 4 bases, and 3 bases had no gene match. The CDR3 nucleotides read TGTGCCAGCAGCCGACCTAGCGGGGGGGACCAAGAGACCCAGTACTTC. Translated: CASSRPSGGDQETQYF.

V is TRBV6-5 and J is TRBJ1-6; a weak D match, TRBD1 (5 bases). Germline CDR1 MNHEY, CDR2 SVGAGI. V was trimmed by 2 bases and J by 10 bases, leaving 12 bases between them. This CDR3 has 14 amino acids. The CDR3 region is CASSYRGFQSPLHF. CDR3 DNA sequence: TGTGCCAGCAGTTACCGGGGGTTTCAGTCACCCCTCCACTTT.

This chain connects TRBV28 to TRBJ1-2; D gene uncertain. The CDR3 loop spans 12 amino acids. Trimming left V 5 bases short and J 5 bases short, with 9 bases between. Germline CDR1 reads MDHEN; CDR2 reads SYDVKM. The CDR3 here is CASSPIQYGYTF. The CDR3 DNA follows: TGTGCCAGCAGTCCAATACAGTATGGCTACACCTTC.

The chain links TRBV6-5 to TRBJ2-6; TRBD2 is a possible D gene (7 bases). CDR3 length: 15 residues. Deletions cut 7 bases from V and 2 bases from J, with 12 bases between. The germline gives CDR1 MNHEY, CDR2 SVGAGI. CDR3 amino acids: CASKKGGAGANVLTF. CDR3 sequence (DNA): TGTGCCAGCAAAAAAGGGGGGGCTGGGGCCAACGTCCTGACTTTC.

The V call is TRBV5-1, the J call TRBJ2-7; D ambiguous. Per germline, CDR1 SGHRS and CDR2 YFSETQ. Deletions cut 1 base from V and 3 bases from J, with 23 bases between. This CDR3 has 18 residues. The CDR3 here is CASSLSPPDWSSNYEQYF. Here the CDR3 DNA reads TGCGCCAGCAGCTTGTCTCCGCCTGACTGGTCATCAAACTACGAGCAGTACTTC.

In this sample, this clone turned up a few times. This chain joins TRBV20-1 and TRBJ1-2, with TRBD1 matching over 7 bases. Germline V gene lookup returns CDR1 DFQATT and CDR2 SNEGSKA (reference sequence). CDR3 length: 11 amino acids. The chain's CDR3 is CIARRGPGYTF. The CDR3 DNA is TGCATAGCTAGGAGGGGGCCTGGCTACACCTTC.

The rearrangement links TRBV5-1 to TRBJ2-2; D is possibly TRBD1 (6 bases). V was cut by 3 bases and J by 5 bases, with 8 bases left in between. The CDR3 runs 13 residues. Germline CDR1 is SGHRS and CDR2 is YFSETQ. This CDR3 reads CASSSGHTGELFF. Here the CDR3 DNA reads TGCGCCAGCAGCTCGGGACATACCGGGGAGCTGTTTTTT.

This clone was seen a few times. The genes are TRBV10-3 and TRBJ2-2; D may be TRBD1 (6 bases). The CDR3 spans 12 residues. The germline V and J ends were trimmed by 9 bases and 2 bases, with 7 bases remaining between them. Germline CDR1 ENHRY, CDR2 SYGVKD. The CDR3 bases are TGTGCCATACAGGGAAACACCGGGGAGCTGTTTTTT. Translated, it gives CAIQGNTGELFF.

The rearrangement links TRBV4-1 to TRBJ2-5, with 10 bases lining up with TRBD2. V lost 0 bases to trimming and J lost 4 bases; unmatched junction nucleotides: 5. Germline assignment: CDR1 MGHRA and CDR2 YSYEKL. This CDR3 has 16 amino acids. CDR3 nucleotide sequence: TGCGCCAGCAGCCAAGAGCAGCGGGGGGGTCCAGAGACCCAGTACTTC. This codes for CASSQEQRGGPETQYF.

The CDR3 here is CASFSPRGEQFF. DNA of the CDR3: TGTGCCAGCTTCTCCCCGCGGGGTGAGCAGTTCTTC. V gene TRBV6-5 combines with J gene TRBJ2-1, with D tentatively TRBD2 (6 bases). The germline CDR1 and CDR2 sequences are MNHEY and SVGAGI. The CDR3 runs to 12 residues. Between the trimmed V and J ends, which lost 8 bases and 9 bases, there was a span of 14 bases.